The T cell receptor (beta chain) under discussion was sequenced for a study of T cell responses to AZD1222 COVID-19 vaccine. CDR1 and CDR2 from the germline V gene are LGHNT and FRNRAP. Losses at the gene ends were 3 bases for V and 5 bases for J; bases not matched to a gene: 13. The CDR3 consists of 17 residues. The repertoire was sequenced with immunoSEQ multiplex PCR; TCRdb's copy has only in-frame clones and lacks some. This sample carries around 80,000 clones, about 92% of them seen once, and the ten largest clones take more than 4.5%. The chain is built from TRBV12-5 and TRBJ2-5; 9 positions match TRBD1. The specimen was peripheral blood, collected 28 days after the second AZD1222 dose. The clonotype originates from an adult who received the AZD1222 COVID-19 vaccine. Here the CDR3 DNA reads TGTGCTAGTGGTTTCTACCGACAGGGGGAAGGAAAGGAGACCCAGTACTTC. Amino acids: CASGFYRQGEGKETQYF. Looking up the rest from reference TRBV12-5 and TRBJ2-5 gives the full variable domain: DARVTQTPRHKVTEMGQEVTMRCQPILGHNTVFWYRQTMMQGLELLAYFRNRAPLDDSGMPKDRFSAEMPDATLATLKIQPSEPRDSAVYFCASGFYRQGEGKETQYFGPGTRLLVL.